Listed here are 6 T cell receptor beta chains from one sample, sequenced in a study of OX40 agonist ivuxolimab in advanced cancers. Profiled with immunoSEQ multiplex PCR; TCRdb holds only in-frame clones, not every one. Of approximately 82,000 clones in the sample, about 85% are singletons; the top ten hold under 3%. The source material was CD4+ or CD8+ T cells sorted from blood, sampled in a trial of the OX40 agonist ivuxolimab. The receptors shown here come from an adult with an advanced solid tumor such as melanoma, head and neck, liver or kidney cancer.

The rearrangement joins TRBV6-5 to TRBJ1-6; D ambiguous. V lost 9 bases to trimming and J lost 6 bases, with 12 bases between them. The CDR3 sequence is 13 residues long. Per germline, CDR1 MNHEY and CDR2 SVGAGI. CDR3 sequence reads: CASKPWANSPLHF. The CDR3 nucleotides read TGTGCCAGTAAACCGTGGGCTAATTCACCCCTCCACTTT.

The J gene is TRBJ2-1, the V gene TRBV7-9, with 7 positions matching TRBD2. V lost 2 bases and J lost 7; bases outside the gene matches: 5. Per germline, CDR1 SEHNR and CDR2 FQNEAQ (reference sequence). This CDR3 region has 14 residues. CDR3 nucleotide sequence: TGTGCCAGCAGCTTAAGTTATAGCGGGAATGAGCAGTTCTTC. This codes for CASSLSYSGNEQFF.

This chain links TRBV29-1 with TRBJ2-7, with TRBD1 matching 9 bases. Germline V gives CDR1 SQVTM, CDR2 ANQGSEA. The V and J ends lost 6 bases and 7 bases, in that order; junction bases with no gene match: 13. The CDR3 is made up of 14 amino acids. DNA of the CDR3: TGCAGCGTATCCTTTGGGGACAGGGAAGATGAGCAGTACTTC. This codes for CSVSFGDREDEQYF.

This sequence joins TRBV18 and TRBJ1-3; D is uncertain. Germline CDR1 reads KGHSH; CDR2 reads LQKENI. V lost 0 bases and J lost 0, with 3 bases in between. This CDR3 has 14 residues. This CDR3 is CASSPPLSGNTIYF. In DNA, the CDR3 is TGTGCCAGCTCACCACCCCTCTCTGGAAACACCATATATTTT.

Only a few counts were recorded for this clone. The V and J genes are TRBV14 and TRBJ1-6; D is unclear. Germline values: CDR1 SGHDN, CDR2 FVKESK. This CDR3 region has 13 residues. Trimming took off 0 bases at V and 17 bases at J, with 14 bases between the two ends. Here the CDR3 reads CASSQDRIPIIHF. The CDR3 nucleotides are TGTGCCAGCAGCCAAGATCGGATCCCGATTATCCACTTT.

The sample holds a few counts of this clone. This rearrangement joins TRBV6-5 to TRBJ1-6; no clear D gene. The germline V gene encodes CDR1 MNHEY and CDR2 SVGAGI. The germline V and J ends were trimmed by 4 bases and 0 bases, with 10 bases remaining between them. This CDR3 spans 16 amino acids. CDR3 coding DNA: TGTGCCAGCAGTTTACACGGGAGCTCCTATAATTCACCCCTCCACTTT. Its protein is CASSLHGSSYNSPLHF.